A selection of T cell receptor beta chains follows, all from one sample in a study of blood T cells in healthy people across ages. TCRdb independently ran MiXCR on the 5' RACE reads; one entry per CDR3 protein. The sample contains about 1.5 million distinct CDR3 sequences, approximately 40% of which appear only once. Sequenced: blood. All receptors come from a woman aged 18 to 35 in good health. CDR3s include the opening cysteine and the closing phenylalanine or tryptophan. A D gene is named only where the DNA matches it firmly. Clone size is not always given. Where it is, it says once, few, many or a class for expanded clones.

TRBJ2-1 | . | TRBV5-1 | TRBD2 | TGCGCCAGCAGCTTGGTGCGGGAGGCCCACAATGAGCAGTTCTTC | CASSLVREAHNEQFF
TRBJ2-3 | few | TRBV20-1 | . | TGCAGTGCCCACCAGGGGGCGGGAGACACAGATACGCAGTATTTT | CSAHQGAGDTDTQYF
TRBJ2-1 | few | TRBV10-1 | TRBD2 | TGCGCCAGCAGCGCTAGCGGGGCGACGTTGTTCTTC | CASSASGATLFF
TRBJ1-2 | . | TRBV6-1 | . | TGTGCCAGCAGACCCACTATGGGGTCATCCTATGGCTACACCTTC | CASRPTMGSSYGYTF
TRBJ2-7 | . | TRBV7-9 | . | TGTGCCAGCAGCTCGTCCAGAGGGGGACTTACCGAGCAGTACTTC | CASSSSRGGLTEQYF
TRBJ2-7 | . | TRBV6-5 | . | TGTGCCAGCAGTCCTTCGGATTTGTACGAGCAGTACTTC | CASSPSDLYEQYF
TRBJ2-6 | few | TRBV21-1 | . | TGTGCCAGCAGCCCCCGGACAGGGGAGGGTCCCTCTGGGGCCAACGTCCTGACTTTC | CASSPRTGEGPSGANVLTF
TRBJ2-7 | . | TRBV20-1 | . | TGCAGTGCTAGAGTTTCTGGGGGCGCGTACGAGCAGTACTTC | CSARVSGGAYEQYF
TRBJ1-6 | many | TRBV9 | TRBD1 | TGTGCCAGCAGCGTAGATTTGGGGACAGTTAATTCCCCCCTCCACTTT | CASSVDLGTVNSPLHF
TRBJ2-7 | . | TRBV21-1 | . | TGTGCCAGCAGCACAGGAAGGACTTTCTACGAGCAGTACTTC | CASSTGRTFYEQYF
TRBJ1-1 | . | TRBV18 | . | TGTGCCAGCTCACCACCGGACAGAAAGACTGAAGCTTTCTTT | CASSPPDRKTEAFF
TRBJ2-7 | few | TRBV5-1 | TRBD1 | TGCGCCAGCAGCTTGTTCAGGGGGCCCTACAATGAGCAGTACTTC | CASSLFRGPYNEQYF
TRBJ1-5 | . | TRBV15 | . | TGTGCCACCAGCAGAGAAAGCGACAGCAAATCCCAGCATTTT | CATSRESDSKSQHF
TRBJ2-1 | . | TRBV24-1 | TRBD2 | TGTGCCATCAAACCGGGACTAGGGTCCTACAATGAGCAGTTCTTC | CAIKPGLGSYNEQFF
TRBJ1-2 | . | TRBV13 | . | TGTGCCAGCAGCTTACGGGGGGAAGGCTATGGCTACACCTTC | CASSLRGEGYGYTF